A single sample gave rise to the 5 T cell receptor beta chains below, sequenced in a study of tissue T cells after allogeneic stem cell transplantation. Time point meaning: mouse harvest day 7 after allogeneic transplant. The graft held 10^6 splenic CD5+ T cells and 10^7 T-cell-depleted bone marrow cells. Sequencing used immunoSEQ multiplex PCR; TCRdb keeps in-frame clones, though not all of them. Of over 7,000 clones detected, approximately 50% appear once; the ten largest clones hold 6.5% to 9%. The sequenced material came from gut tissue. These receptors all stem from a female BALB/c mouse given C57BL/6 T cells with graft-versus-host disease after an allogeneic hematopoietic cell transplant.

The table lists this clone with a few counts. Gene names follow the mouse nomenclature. The CDR3 bases that were read are TGTGCCAGCAGCTCTCTGGGGGCCCCAAACACCTTGTAC. Translating gives CASSSLGAPNTLY. The whole CDR3 protein is CASSSLGAPNTLYF. The chain combines TRBV3 with TRBJ2-4; D may be TRBD2 (7 bases). With the read ending 1 residue before the CDR3 end, the germline J gene is used to fill in that end. The ends were cut back, 4 bases at V and 5 bases at J, with 13 bases in the middle. The CDR3 consists of 14 residues. CDR1 SNHLY and CDR2 FYNGKV come from the germline V gene (reference sequence).

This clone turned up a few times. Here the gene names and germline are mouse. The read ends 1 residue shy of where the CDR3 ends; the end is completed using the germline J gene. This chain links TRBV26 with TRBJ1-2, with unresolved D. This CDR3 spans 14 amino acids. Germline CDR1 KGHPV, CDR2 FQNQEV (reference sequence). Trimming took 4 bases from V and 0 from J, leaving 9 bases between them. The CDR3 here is CASSRVHSNSDYTF. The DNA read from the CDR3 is TGTGCCAGCAGTCGAGTCCACTCAAACTCCGACTACACC.

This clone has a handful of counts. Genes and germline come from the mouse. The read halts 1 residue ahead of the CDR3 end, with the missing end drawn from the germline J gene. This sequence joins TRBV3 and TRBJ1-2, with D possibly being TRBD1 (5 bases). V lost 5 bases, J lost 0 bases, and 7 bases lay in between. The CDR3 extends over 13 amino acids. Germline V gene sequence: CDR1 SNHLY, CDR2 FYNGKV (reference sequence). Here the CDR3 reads CASSPRANSDYTF. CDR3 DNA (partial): TGTGCCAGCAGCCCCAGGGCAAACTCCGACTACACC.

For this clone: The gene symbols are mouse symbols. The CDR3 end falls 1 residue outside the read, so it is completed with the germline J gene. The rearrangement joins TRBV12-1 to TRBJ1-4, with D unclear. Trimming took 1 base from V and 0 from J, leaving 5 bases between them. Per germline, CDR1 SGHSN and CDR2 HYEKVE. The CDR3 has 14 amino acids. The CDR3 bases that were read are TGTGCCAGCTCTCTGAAACTTTCCAACGAAAGATTATTT. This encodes CASSLKLSNERLF. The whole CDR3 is CASSLKLSNERLFF.

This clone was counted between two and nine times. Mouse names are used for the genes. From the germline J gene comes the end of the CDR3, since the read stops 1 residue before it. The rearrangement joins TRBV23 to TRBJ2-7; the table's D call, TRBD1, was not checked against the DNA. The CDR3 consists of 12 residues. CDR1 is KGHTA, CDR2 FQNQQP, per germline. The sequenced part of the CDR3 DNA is TGCTCCAGCAGTCAATTAGGGTGGGAACAGTAC. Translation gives CSSSQLGWEQY. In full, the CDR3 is CSSSQLGWEQYF.